This entry lists 23 T cell receptor beta chains sequenced from one sample in a study of blood T cell repertoires in COVID-19. Sequenced by immunoSEQ multiplex PCR; TCRdb stores in-frame clones only, minus some. The sample has about 54,000 clones, about nine tenths seen once. Sequenced input: peripheral blood. The receptors derive from a woman aged 35 to 49 with active COVID-19.

This chain connects TRBV6-5 to TRBJ1-2, with D maybe TRBD1 (6 bases). The CDR3 runs to 12 residues. Between the trimmed V and J ends, which lost 8 bases and 6 bases, there was a span of 13 bases. Per the germline V gene, CDR1 is MNHEY and CDR2 is SVGAGI. CDR3 sequence (DNA): TGTGCCAGCGCCTCAGGGGAGCATGGCTACACCTTC. Its translation: CASASGEHGYTF.

The rearrangement joins TRBV7-6 to TRBJ2-3, with 7 bases identical to TRBD2. Germline values: CDR1 SGHVS, CDR2 FNYEAQ. Trimming removed 1 base from V and 5 bases from J; junction bases left unmatched: 3. The CDR3 is 14 residues long. The CDR3 DNA reads as TGTGCCAGCAGCTTAGGCGGGGGAGGAGATACGCAGTATTTT. Translation gives CASSLGGGGDTQYF.

The chain has TRBV11-2 and TRBJ2-7, with 9 bases identical to TRBD2. The CDR3 is 16 amino acids. V gave up 3 bases and J gave up 7 bases; unmatched junction bases: 13. Looked up from germline, CDR1 is SGHAT and CDR2 is FQNNGV. CDR3 sequence (DNA): TGTGCCAGCAGCTTCCCGAGCGGGGGGATATCTGAGGAGCAGTACTTC. This codes for CASSFPSGGISEEQYF.

CDR3 residues: CASSQDSSYEQYF. DNA of the CDR3: TGTGCCAGCAGCCAGGACAGCTCCTACGAGCAGTACTTC. V is TRBV14 and J is TRBJ2-7; D is possibly TRBD1 (6 bases). The V gene's germline CDR1 is SGHDN and CDR2 FVKESK. V dropped 3 bases and J dropped 0 bases, with 6 bases sitting between them. CDR3 size: 13 residues.

This chain uses TRBV9 with TRBJ2-1, with D possibly being TRBD1 (6 bases). Looked up from germline, CDR1 is SGDLS and CDR2 is YYNGEE. The CDR3 loop spans 15 amino acids. Trimming left V 0 bases short and J 4 bases short, with 11 bases between. CDR3 in amino acids: CASSVEGDGYNEQFF. The DNA of the CDR3 is TGTGCCAGCAGCGTAGAGGGGGACGGGTACAATGAGCAGTTCTTC.

The gene calls are TRBV7-3 and TRBJ2-1, with 7 bases that match TRBD2. This CDR3 has 15 amino acids. Germline V lookup: CDR1 SGHTA, CDR2 FQGTGA. V shed 4 bases, J shed 5 bases, and the junction held 8 bases outside the gene matches. CDR3 loop: CASSSRRTRNNEQFF. In DNA, the CDR3 is TGTGCCAGCAGCTCGAGACGGACTAGAAACAATGAGCAGTTCTTC.

This clone appeared a single time. The chain couples TRBV7-2 to TRBJ1-4; no firm D call. V lost 2 bases to trimming and J lost 2 bases, with 12 bases between them. The germline CDR1 and CDR2 sequences are SGHTA and FQGNSA. The CDR3 has 16 amino acids. CDR3 sequence reads: CASSLRLGGTNEKLFF. The CDR3 coding sequence is TGTGCCAGCAGCTTACGGCTTGGCGGTACTAATGAAAAACTGTTTTTT.

The V gene is TRBV7-8, the J gene TRBJ1-1, with D possibly TRBD1 on 5 matching bases. V was cut by 4 bases and J by 10 bases, with 25 bases left in between. There are 16 residues in the CDR3. The germline gives CDR1 SGHVS, CDR2 FQNEAQ. In DNA, the CDR3 is TGTGCCAGCAGCTCCACACGTGCGGGGCGGGGTGGCAGAGCTTTCTTT. Translation: CASSSTRAGRGGRAFF.

The chain carries TRBV3-1 (or the pseudogene TRBV3-2) and TRBJ2-2; 7 nucleotides align to TRBD2. With 0 bases clipped from V and 5 bases from J, the junction kept 9 bases outside the gene matches. CDR1 LGHDT and CDR2 YNNKEL come from the germline V gene (reference sequence). This CDR3 is built from 17 residues. The CDR3 reads CASSQDYLAERTGELFF. CDR3 bases: TGTGCCAGCAGCCAAGATTACCTAGCGGAAAGAACCGGGGAGCTGTTTTTT.

V and J are TRBV9 and TRBJ2-3, with 10 bases lining up with TRBD2. The V gene's germline CDR1 is SGDLS and CDR2 YYNGEE. The V gene end was trimmed by 0 bases and the J gene end by 0 bases; junction bases not matched to a gene: 4. This CDR3 region has 17 residues. The CDR3 nucleotides read TGTGCCAGCAGCGTAGCACTAGCGGGGCTTAGCACAGATACGCAGTATTTT. Translation gives CASSVALAGLSTDTQYF.

The V and J genes are TRBV21-1 and TRBJ2-7; TRBD1, as called in the table, went unchecked against the DNA. TRBV21-1 constitutes a pseudogene. The CDR3 loop spans 14 amino acids. CDR3 DNA: TGTGCCAGCAGCAACGGGACACCACCCTACGAGCAGTACTTC. The encoded protein is CASSNGTPPYEQYF.

The rearrangement joins TRBV10-3 to TRBJ2-7; D is unclear. This CDR3 is built from 12 residues. V was cut by 6 bases and J by 4 bases, with 10 bases left in between. CDR1 ENHRY and CDR2 SYGVKD come from the germline V gene. The CDR3 DNA reads as TGTGCCATCAGAGGAGACTTATACGAGCAGTACTTC. It is translated as CAIRGDLYEQYF.

This clone was recorded only once. The chain carries TRBV27 and TRBJ1-5, with TRBD1 matching over 7 bases. V gave up 5 bases and J gave up 0 bases; unmatched junction bases: 4. This CDR3 comprises 15 residues. Germline V gene sequence: CDR1 MNHEY, CDR2 SMNVEV (reference sequence). Here the CDR3 DNA reads TGTGCCAGCAGTAGGGGACAGCTTAGCAATCAGCCCCAGCATTTT. Amino acid sequence: CASSRGQLSNQPQHF.

J is TRBJ2-5 and V is TRBV27, with D perhaps matching TRBD2 (6 bases). This CDR3 region has 20 residues. The germline gives CDR1 MNHEY, CDR2 SMNVEV (reference sequence). The V end lost 5 bases, the J end lost 1 base, and 29 bases lay between the germline ends. Here the CDR3 reads CASSLYWISRERHRQETQYF. CDR3 nucleotide sequence: TGTGCCAGCAGTCTGTACTGGATTTCCCGGGAGCGTCACCGCCAAGAGACCCAGTACTTC.

The rearrangement joins TRBV6-4 to TRBJ2-7; 8 nucleotides line up with TRBD1. Unmatched junction bases numbered 13, after V lost 5 bases and J lost 1 base. CDR3 size: 17 residues. CDR1 is MRHNA, CDR2 SNTAGT, per germline. The CDR3 DNA reads as TGTGCCAGCAGTAACCAGGGGGCGAGGGGCTGGTCCTACGAGCAGTACTTC. Its translation: CASSNQGARGWSYEQYF.

The rearrangement joins TRBV5-4 to TRBJ2-1; TRBD1 agrees at 11 bases. Per germline, CDR1 SGHNT and CDR2 YYREEE (reference sequence). This CDR3 has 15 residues. The V and J ends lost 4 bases and 6 bases, in that order; junction bases with no gene match: 6. The CDR3 DNA reads TGTGCCAGCAGCCGCGGGACAGGGGGACCCAATGAGCAGTTCTTC. This gives the protein CASSRGTGGPNEQFF.

This clone was found a few times. The CDR3 sequence is CASSPQGQSLNQPQHF. The CDR3 region has the DNA TGTGCCAGCTCACCACAGGGACAGAGCCTCAATCAGCCCCAGCATTTT. This chain uses TRBV18 with TRBJ1-5; the match to TRBD1 covers 7 bases. Per the germline V gene, CDR1 is KGHSH and CDR2 is LQKENI. V trimming: 1 base; J trimming: 3 bases; junction bases outside the gene matches: 6. This CDR3 region has 16 residues. Based on the CDR3 plus reference TRBV18 and TRBJ1-5, the full variable domain is NAGVMQNPRHLVRRRGQEARLRCSPMKGHSHVYWYRQLPEEGLKFMVYLQKENIIDESGMPKERFSAEFPKEGPSILRIQQVVRGDSAAYFCASSPQGQSLNQPQHFGDGTRLSIL.

V and J are TRBV6-6 and TRBJ1-1, with D possibly TRBD1 on 6 matching bases. This CDR3 has 14 residues. Trimming pared 5 bases from V and 3 bases from J, leaving 13 bases between. CDR1 MNHNY and CDR2 SVGAGI come from the germline V gene (reference sequence). The CDR3 coding sequence is TGTGCCAGCAGTATACAGGGAGTAGACACTGAAGCTTTCTTT. Its translation is CASSIQGVDTEAFF.

The gene calls are TRBV4-3 and TRBJ2-2; D remains unclear. Per germline, CDR1 LGHNA and CDR2 YSLEER. Trimming removed 1 base from V and 7 bases from J, with 10 bases in between. The CDR3 spans 14 residues. The CDR3 DNA is TGCGCCAGCAGCCAAGGACACGTGAACGGGGAGCTGTTTTTT. Encoded protein: CASSQGHVNGELFF.

This chain uses TRBV4-2 with TRBJ2-3; the D gene is possibly TRBD2 (5 bases). V was pared by 0 bases and J by 4 bases, with 14 bases between. The CDR3 extends over 16 amino acids. The V gene's germline CDR1 is LGHNA and CDR2 YNFKEQ. The CDR3 loop reads CASSQDRLAGADTQYF. CDR3 sequence (DNA): TGTGCCAGCAGCCAAGATCGGCTAGCTGGGGCAGATACGCAGTATTTT.

The CDR3 bases are TGTGCCAGCAGCCACGGTCGGGGGGCCTACGAGCAGTACTTC. It is translated as CASSHGRGAYEQYF. The chain is built from TRBV3-1 (or the pseudogene TRBV3-2) and TRBJ2-7; the match to TRBD2 covers 7 bases. Unmatched junction bases numbered 4, after V lost 3 bases and J lost 2 bases. In germline, CDR1 is LGHDT, CDR2 YNNKEL (reference sequence). The CDR3 is made up of 14 amino acids.

This chain links TRBV13 with TRBJ1-2; D gene unclear. Looked up from germline, CDR1 is PRHDT and CDR2 is FYEKMQ (reference sequence). V was cut by 7 bases and J by 8 bases, with 20 bases left in between. The CDR3 has 14 amino acids. DNA for the CDR3: TGTGCCAGCAAGCCGGGGAGGCTCAGCGGGGGCTACACCTTC. This translates into CASKPGRLSGGYTF.

The gene calls are TRBV15 and TRBJ2-5; D is perhaps TRBD1 (5 bases). CDR3 length: 15 residues. Germline CDR1 and CDR2: LNHNV and YYDKDF (reference sequence). With 8 bases removed from V and 4 bases from J, the gap between germline ends came to 20 bases. The CDR3 DNA reads as TGTGCCACCGGAGCCCGAAGGGGCATTGGAGAGACCCAGTACTTC. Amino acid sequence: CATGARRGIGETQYF. Supplemented by reference TRBV15 and TRBJ2-5, the full variable domain reads DAMVIQNPRYQVTQFGKPVTLSCSQTLNHNVMYWYQQKSSQAPKLLFHYYDKDFNNEADTPDNFQSRRPNTSFCFLDIRSPGLGDTAMYLCATGARRGIGETQYFGPGTRLLVL.